This is a list of T cell receptor beta chains from one sample in a study of blood T cell repertoires in COVID-19. Sequenced by immunoSEQ multiplex PCR; TCRdb stores in-frame clones only, minus some. The repertoire holds about 200,000 clones, with 89% as singletons. The sequenced sample was peripheral blood. These receptor sequences come from a man aged 35 to 55 with acute or convalescent COVID-19. Both conserved end residues are part of each CDR3. Fields, in order: V gene, D gene, CDR3 length, clone size, J gene, CDR3 DNA, CDR3 protein. D genes are given only for firm matches. Expanded clones get a size class; other rows say once, few or many, or leave the size out.

TRBV5-1	-	15	-	TRBJ1-4	TGCGCCAGCAGCTTGGGAGGGAAGGGTAATGAAAAACTGTTTTTT	CASSLGGKGNEKLFF
TRBV5-4	TRBD2	15	-	TRBJ2-7	TGTGCCAGCAGCTCTGGGACTAGCGGTACCTACGAGCAGTACTTC	CASSSGTSGTYEQYF
TRBV4-1	-	17	-	TRBJ1-5	TGCGCCAGCAGCCAAGATAGCGTCCTATTACTCCATGAGCCCCAGCATTTT	CASSQDSVLLLHEPQHF
TRBV15	TRBD1	14	-	TRBJ1-1	TGTGCCACCAGCAGAACCAGGGGGCTCACTGAAGCTTTCTTT	CATSRTRGLTEAFF
TRBV30	TRBD2	16	-	TRBJ2-3	TGTGCCTGCAAGCCGGGACTAGCGATTGTCACAGATACGCAGTATTTT	CACKPGLAIVTDTQYF
TRBV18	TRBD1	15	once	TRBJ2-3	TGTGCCAGCTCACAGGGGACAGGGAGCACAGATACGCAGTATTTT	CASSQGTGSTDTQYF
TRBV5-1	TRBD1	14	-	TRBJ1-1	TGCGCCAGCAGTATGACAGGGGGAAACACTGAAGCTTTCTTT	CASSMTGGNTEAFF
TRBV15	TRBD1	15	-	TRBJ1-2	TGTGCCACCAGCAGCCGGACAGGTGAGGGGGATGGCTACACCTTC	CATSSRTGEGDGYTF
TRBV2	-	13	-	TRBJ1-1	TGTGCCAGCAGTTCAGGGGAGAACACTGAAGCTTTCTTT	CASSSGENTEAFF
TRBV4-1	TRBD2	15	once	TRBJ2-3	TGCGCCAGCAGCCTCGGGAGGTCTAGCACAGATACGCAGTATTTT	CASSLGRSSTDTQYF
TRBV18	TRBD2	18	once	TRBJ2-2	TGTGCCAGCTCACACCGACTGAGCGGGGGGACAATCGAGGGGGAGCTGTTTTTT	CASSHRLSGGTIEGELFF
TRBV10-3	TRBD1	14	-	TRBJ1-1	TGTGCCATCAGGACAGGGGCGGGAAACACTGAAGCTTTCTTT	CAIRTGAGNTEAFF
TRBV4-3	TRBD1	19	-	TRBJ1-3	TGCGCCAGCAGCCAAGTCCCGGGACAGGGGGCAGGGTCTGGAAACACCATATATTTT	CASSQVPGQGAGSGNTIYF
TRBV3-1/TRBV3-2	-	16	-	TRBJ2-2	TGTGCCAGCAGGGGTAGCATCGGGATTAACACCGGGGAGCTGTTTTTT	CASRGSIGINTGELFF
TRBV6-5	TRBD1	16	-	TRBJ1-1	TGTGCCAGCAGTTATTCAGGGGGAATTGGGAACACTGAAGCTTTCTTT	CASSYSGGIGNTEAFF
TRBV5-1	-	14	-	TRBJ2-7	TGCGCCAGCAGCCCCTCCGGACAGTCCTACGAGCAGTACTTC	CASSPSGQSYEQYF
TRBV27	-	15	-	TRBJ2-7	TGTGCCAGCAGTTTATCGGGGGGAGCCTCCTACGAGCAGTACTTC	CASSLSGGASYEQYF
TRBV11-2	TRBD1	16	once	TRBJ1-1	TGTGCCAGCAGGGGACAGACAGGGCGAAGGAACACTGAAGCTTTCTTT	CASRGQTGRRNTEAFF
TRBV9	TRBD2	18	-	TRBJ2-1	TGTGCCAGCAGCGTAGCGCCTAGCGGGGGGCCCTCCTACAATGAGCAGTTCTTC	CASSVAPSGGPSYNEQFF
TRBV24-1	TRBD2	15	-	TRBJ2-2	TGTGCCACCACACGGACTAGCGGGGGGCGCGGGGAGCTGTTTTTT	CATTRTSGGRGELFF
TRBV5-6	TRBD2	15	once	TRBJ2-7	TGTGCCAGCAGCTTGACCCAGCGGGGGGGCCACGAGCAGTACTTC	CASSLTQRGGHEQYF
TRBV7-2	TRBD1	16	few	TRBJ2-2	TGTGCCAGCAGCTTAGGGACAGGGCTAGGCACCGGGGAGCTGTTTTTT	CASSLGTGLGTGELFF
TRBV4-1	-	15	-	TRBJ2-3	TGCGCCAGCAGCGATCAGGGGACGCTCAAAAATACGCAGTATTTT	CASSDQGTLKNTQYF